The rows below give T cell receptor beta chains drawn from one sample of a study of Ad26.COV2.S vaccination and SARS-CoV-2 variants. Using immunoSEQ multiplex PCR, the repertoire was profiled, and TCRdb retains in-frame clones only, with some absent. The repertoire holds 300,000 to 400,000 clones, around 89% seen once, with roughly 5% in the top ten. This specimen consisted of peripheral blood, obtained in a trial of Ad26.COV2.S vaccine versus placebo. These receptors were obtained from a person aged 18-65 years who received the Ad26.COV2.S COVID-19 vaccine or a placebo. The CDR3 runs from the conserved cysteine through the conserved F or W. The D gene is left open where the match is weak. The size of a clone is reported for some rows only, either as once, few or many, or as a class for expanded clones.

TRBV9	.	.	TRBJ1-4	CASSVAPNEKLFF	TGTGCCAGCAGCGTAGCCCCCAATGAAAAACTGTTTTTT
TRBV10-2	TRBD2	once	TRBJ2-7	CASSGPGTSRSEQYF	TGCGCCAGCAGTGGCCCCGGGACTAGTCGCAGCGAGCAGTACTTC
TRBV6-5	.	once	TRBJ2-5	CASGRGRTQRETQYF	TGTGCCAGTGGTAGGGGCCGTACGCAAAGAGAGACCCAGTACTTC
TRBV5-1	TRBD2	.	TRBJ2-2	CASSFGASGRFGGELFF	TGCGCCAGCAGCTTTGGGGCTAGCGGGAGATTCGGCGGGGAGCTGTTTTTT
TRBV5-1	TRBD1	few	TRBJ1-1	CASRKAGGYPNTEAFF	TGCGCCAGCAGGAAGGCAGGGGGCTACCCGAACACTGAAGCTTTCTTT
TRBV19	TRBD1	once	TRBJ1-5	CASSVRGQPQHF	TGTGCCAGTAGTGTCAGGGGGCAGCCCCAGCATTTT
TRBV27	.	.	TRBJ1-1	CASSPRRRNTEAFF	TGTGCCAGCAGTCCTCGGCGGAGGAACACTGAAGCTTTCTTT
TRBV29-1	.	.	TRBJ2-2	CSGGHATGELFF	TGCAGCGGTGGCCACGCGACCGGGGAGCTGTTTTTT
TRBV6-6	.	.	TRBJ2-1	CASSYPQNNEQFF	TGTGCCAGCAGTTACCCACAAAACAATGAGCAGTTCTTC
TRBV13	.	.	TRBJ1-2	CASSDSSGPPNGYTF	TGTGCCAGCAGCGATTCCTCGGGACCCCCCAATGGCTACACCTTC
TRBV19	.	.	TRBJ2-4	CASSIQGGKNIQYF	TGTGCCAGTAGTATCCAGGGCGGAAAAAACATTCAGTACTTC
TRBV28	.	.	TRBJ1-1	CASSLSPDRNTEAFF	TGTGCCAGCAGTTTATCCCCGGACAGGAACACTGAAGCTTTCTTT
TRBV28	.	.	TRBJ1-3	CASRKTGLSGNTIYF	TGTGCCAGCAGGAAGACAGGACTCTCTGGAAACACCATATATTTT
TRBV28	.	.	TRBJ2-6	CASSFNSGANVLTF	TGTGCCAGCAGTTTTAACTCTGGGGCCAACGTCCTGACTTTC
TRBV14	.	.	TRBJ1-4	CASSYRTNEKLFF	TGTGCCAGCAGTTATCGAACTAATGAAAAACTGTTTTTT
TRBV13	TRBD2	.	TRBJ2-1	CASSRGLAGVENEQFF	TGTGCCAGCAGCCGGGGACTAGCGGGAGTGGAGAATGAGCAGTTCTTC
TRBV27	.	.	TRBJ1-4	CASRPGTNEKLFF	TGTGCCAGCAGGCCAGGAACTAATGAAAAACTGTTTTTT
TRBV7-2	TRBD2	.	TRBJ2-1	CASSLGAGVLHEQFF	TGTGCCAGCAGCTTAGGAGCGGGAGTTCTCCATGAGCAGTTCTTC
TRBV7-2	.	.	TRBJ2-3	CASSLDRRLSTDTQYF	TGTGCCAGCAGCTTAGATCGGCGGCTTAGCACAGATACGCAGTATTTT
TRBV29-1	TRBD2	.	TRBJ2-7	CSVVPSGSYEQYF	TGCAGCGTTGTTCCTAGCGGCTCCTACGAGCAGTACTTC
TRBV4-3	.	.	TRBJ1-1	CASSHLLASKNTEAFF	TGCGCCAGCAGCCACCTTCTGGCCAGTAAGAACACTGAAGCTTTCTTT
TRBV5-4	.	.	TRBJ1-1	CASSIRQEVMNTEAFF	TGTGCCAGCAGCATCCGACAGGAGGTTATGAACACTGAAGCTTTCTTT
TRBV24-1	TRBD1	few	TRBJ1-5	CATSDHKQGRTQPQHF	TGTGCCACCAGTGATCACAAACAGGGGAGAACCCAGCCCCAGCATTTT
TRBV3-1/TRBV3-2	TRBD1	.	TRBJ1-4	CASGETGIIEKLFF	TGTGCCAGCGGAGAGACAGGGATAATTGAAAAACTGTTTTTT
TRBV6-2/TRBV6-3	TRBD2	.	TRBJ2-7	CASSYVAGGNYEQYF	TGTGCCAGCAGTTACGTAGCGGGGGGGAACTACGAGCAGTACTTC
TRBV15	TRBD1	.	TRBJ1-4	CATRRQGDNEKLFF	TGTGCCACCAGAAGACAGGGGGATAATGAAAAACTGTTTTTT
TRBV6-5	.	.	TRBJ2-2	CASSTNTGELFF	TGTGCCAGCAGTACAAACACCGGGGAGCTGTTTTTT
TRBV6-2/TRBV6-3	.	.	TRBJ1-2	CASSYVSGSYGYTF	TGTGCCAGCAGTTATGTCAGCGGCTCTTATGGCTACACCTTC
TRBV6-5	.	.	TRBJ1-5	CASRGAGNQPQHF	TGTGCCAGCAGAGGGGCTGGAAATCAGCCCCAGCATTTT
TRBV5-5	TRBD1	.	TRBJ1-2	CASSDDRGLYGYTF	TGTGCCAGCAGCGATGATAGGGGGCTTTATGGCTACACCTTC
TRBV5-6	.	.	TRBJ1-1	CASSWGGKTEAFF	TGTGCCAGCAGCTGGGGTGGAAAGACTGAAGCTTTCTTT
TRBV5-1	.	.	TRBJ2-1	CASSPKYPSYNEQFF	TGCGCCAGCAGCCCCAAGTACCCCTCCTACAATGAGCAGTTCTTC
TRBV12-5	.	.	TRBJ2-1	CASGPGEDEQFF	TGTGCTAGTGGCCCCGGGGAAGATGAGCAGTTCTTC
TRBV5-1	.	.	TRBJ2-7	CASSLSQGYEQYF	TGCGCCAGCAGCTTGAGCCAGGGGTACGAGCAGTACTTC
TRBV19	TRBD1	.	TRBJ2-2	CASYRDRGPTGELFF	TGTGCCAGCTACCGGGACAGGGGGCCCACCGGGGAGCTGTTTTTT
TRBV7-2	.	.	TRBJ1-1	CASSLEDSRNTEAFF	TGTGCCAGCAGCTTAGAGGACAGTAGAAACACTGAAGCTTTCTTT
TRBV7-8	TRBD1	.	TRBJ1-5	CASSLGRWTGVGNQPQHF	TGTGCCAGCAGCTTAGGTCGATGGACAGGGGTTGGCAATCAGCCCCAGCATTTT
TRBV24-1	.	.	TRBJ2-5	CATSEPLQETQYF	TGTGCCACCAGTGAGCCTCTGCAAGAGACCCAGTACTTC
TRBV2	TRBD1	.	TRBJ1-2	CASRAGGAGGYTF	TGTGCCAGCAGGGCAGGGGGCGCAGGTGGCTACACCTTC
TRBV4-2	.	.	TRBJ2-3	CASSQDRVGATQYF	TGTGCCAGCAGCCAAGATAGGGTTGGGGCAACGCAGTATTTT
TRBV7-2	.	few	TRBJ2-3	CASSLVVNTQYF	TGTGCCAGCAGCTTAGTGGTGAATACGCAGTATTTT
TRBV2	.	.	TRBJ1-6	CASSEWGNSPLHF	TGTGCCAGCAGTGAATGGGGGAATTCACCCCTCCACTTT
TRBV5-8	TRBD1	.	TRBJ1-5	CASSLGTGHQPQHF	TGTGCCAGCAGCCTAGGGACAGGGCATCAGCCCCAGCATTTT
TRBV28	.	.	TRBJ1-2	CASRSPAAPNYGYTF	TGTGCCAGCAGGTCCCCCGCAGCTCCTAACTATGGCTACACCTTC
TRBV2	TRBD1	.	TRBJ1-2	CAREGTVTDGYTF	TGTGCCAGGGAGGGGACAGTAACGGATGGCTACACCTTC
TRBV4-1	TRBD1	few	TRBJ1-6	CASSQLDRANSPLHF	TGCGCCAGCAGCCAACTCGACAGGGCCAATTCACCCCTCCACTTT
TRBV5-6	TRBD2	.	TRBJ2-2	CASSFLGLAGGTGELFF	TGTGCCAGCAGCTTTTTAGGGCTAGCGGGCGGCACCGGGGAGCTGTTTTTT
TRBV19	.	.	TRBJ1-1	CASSPRPTEAFF	TGTGCCAGTAGTCCCAGGCCCACTGAAGCTTTCTTT